This T cell receptor (beta chain) was recovered during a study of blood T cell repertoires in COVID-19. About the research overall: Italy, Spain and the United States were the sources of the convalescent and acute COVID-19 samples. The analysed material was cDNA or gDNA that came from T cells, B-cell-depleted T cells, or PBMCs.

The CDR3 covers 15 residues. V dropped 0 bases and J dropped 5 bases, with 8 bases sitting between them. The V gene's germline CDR1 is KGHSH and CDR2 LQKENI. Authors' methods: Counts of nucleated cells, estimated from reference gene primer amplification, were obtained. Profiled with immunoSEQ multiplex PCR; TCRdb holds only in-frame clones, not every one. V and J calls and clone size follow that table, whereas D and trimming were derived from the DNA. The repertoire consists of 120,000 or so clones, with around nine tenths occurring once and the leading ten covering approximately 1%. The receptor was derived from a woman of 80 years or more with acute or convalescent COVID-19. This chain uses TRBV18 with TRBJ1-6; D remains ambiguous. The material sequenced was peripheral blood. The CDR3 coding sequence is TGTGCCAGCTCACCACCGCTCGGGGATAATTCACCCCTCCACTTT. It specifies CASSPPLGDNSPLHF.